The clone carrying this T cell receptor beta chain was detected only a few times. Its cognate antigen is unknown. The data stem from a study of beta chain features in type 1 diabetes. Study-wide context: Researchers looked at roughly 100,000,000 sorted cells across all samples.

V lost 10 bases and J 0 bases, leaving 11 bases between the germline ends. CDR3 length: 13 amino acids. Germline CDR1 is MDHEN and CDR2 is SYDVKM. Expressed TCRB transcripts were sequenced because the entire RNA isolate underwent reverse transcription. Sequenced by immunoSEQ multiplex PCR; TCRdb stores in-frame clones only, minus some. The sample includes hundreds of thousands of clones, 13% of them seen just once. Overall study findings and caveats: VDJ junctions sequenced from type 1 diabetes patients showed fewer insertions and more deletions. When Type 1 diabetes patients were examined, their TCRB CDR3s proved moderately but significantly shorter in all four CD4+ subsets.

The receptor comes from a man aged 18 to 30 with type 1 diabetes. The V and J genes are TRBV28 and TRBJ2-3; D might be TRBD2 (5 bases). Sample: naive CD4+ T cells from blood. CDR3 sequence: CATREHSTDTQYF. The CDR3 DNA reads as TGTGCCACCCGGGAACACAGCACAGATACGCAGTATTTT.